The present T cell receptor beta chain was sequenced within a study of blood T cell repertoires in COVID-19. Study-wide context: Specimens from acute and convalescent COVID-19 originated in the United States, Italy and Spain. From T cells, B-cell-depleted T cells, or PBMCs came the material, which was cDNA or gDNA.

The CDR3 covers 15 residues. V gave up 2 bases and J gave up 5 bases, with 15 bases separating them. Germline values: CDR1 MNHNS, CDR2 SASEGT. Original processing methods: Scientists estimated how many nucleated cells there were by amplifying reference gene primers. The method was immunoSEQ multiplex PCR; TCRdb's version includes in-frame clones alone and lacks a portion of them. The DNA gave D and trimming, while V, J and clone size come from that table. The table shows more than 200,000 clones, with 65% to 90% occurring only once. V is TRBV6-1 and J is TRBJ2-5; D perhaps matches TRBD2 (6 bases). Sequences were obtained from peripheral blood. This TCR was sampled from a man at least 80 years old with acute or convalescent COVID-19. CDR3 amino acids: CASSEQLAKQETQYF. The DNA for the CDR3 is TGTGCCAGCAGTGAACAACTAGCTAAGCAGGAGACCCAGTACTTC.